The clone carrying this T cell receptor (beta chain) has just a few counts. This CDR3 comprises 14 residues. The germline gives CDR1 DFQATT, CDR2 SNEGSKA (reference sequence). Trimming shortened V by 1 base and J by 0 bases, and 7 bases separated the two germline ends. This specimen belongs to a study of T cells in Graves' hyperthyroidism and ophthalmopathy. Amplification of TCR beta CDR3 regions was performed using RNA transcripts as template. First-round RT-PCR targeting the TCR CDR3 was performed with the HTBI primer set. A single record per CDR3 protein comes from TCRdb applying MiXCR to the multiplex PCR reads. The sample holds some 460,000 distinct CDR3 sequences, 15% to 18% seen once.

This TCR was recovered from a woman aged 18-29 years with Graves' hyperthyroidism. Sample: blood. This chain connects TRBV20-1 to TRBJ2-1; D uncertain. CDR3 in DNA: TGCAGTGCTAGAGCTGGGGACTCCTACAATGAGCAGTTCTTC. Translating it yields CSARAGDSYNEQFF.